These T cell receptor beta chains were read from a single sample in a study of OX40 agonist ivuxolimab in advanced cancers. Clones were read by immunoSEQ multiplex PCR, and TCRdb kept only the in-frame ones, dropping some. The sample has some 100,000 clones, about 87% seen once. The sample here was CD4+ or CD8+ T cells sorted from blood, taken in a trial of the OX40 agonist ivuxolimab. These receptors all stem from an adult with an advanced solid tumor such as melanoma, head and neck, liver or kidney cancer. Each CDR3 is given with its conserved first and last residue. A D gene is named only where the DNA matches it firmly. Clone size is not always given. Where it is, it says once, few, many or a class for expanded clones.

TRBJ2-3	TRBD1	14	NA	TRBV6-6	TGTGCCAGCAGAACCAGGGGGCTGTCGGATACGCAGTATTTT	CASRTRGLSDTQYF
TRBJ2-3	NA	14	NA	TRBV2	TGTGCCAGCAGAGTCCAGGGGGGAACAGATACGCAGTATTTT	CASRVQGGTDTQYF
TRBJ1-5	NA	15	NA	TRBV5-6	TGTGCCAGCAGCTTGGAAGGGATTAGCAATCAGCCCCAGCATTTT	CASSLEGISNQPQHF
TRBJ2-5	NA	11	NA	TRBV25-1	TGTGCCAGCTCCTCGATGGAGACCCAGTACTTC	CASSSMETQYF
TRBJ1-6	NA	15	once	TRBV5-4	TGTGCCAGCAGCTTAGCAGTAGCTAATAATTCACCCCTCCACTTT	CASSLAVANNSPLHF
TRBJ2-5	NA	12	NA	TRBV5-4	TGTGCCAGCAGCCTCAAAGAAGAGACCCAGTACTTC	CASSLKEETQYF
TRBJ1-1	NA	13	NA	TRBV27	TGTGCCAGCAGTAGGGCAGGGAACACTGAAGCTTTCTTT	CASSRAGNTEAFF
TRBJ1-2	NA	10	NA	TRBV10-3	TGTGCCATCAGTGATTATGGCTACACCTTC	CAISDYGYTF
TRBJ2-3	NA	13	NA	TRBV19	TGTGCCAGTACCCCGTCTAGCACAGATACGCAGTATTTT	CASTPSSTDTQYF
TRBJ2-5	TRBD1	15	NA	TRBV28	TGTGCCAGCAGTCAGCTGACAGGGACCCAAGAGACCCAGTACTTC	CASSQLTGTQETQYF
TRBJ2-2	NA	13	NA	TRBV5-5	TGTGCCAGCAGCTTGGTCAGGGCAGGGGAGCTGTTTTTT	CASSLVRAGELFF
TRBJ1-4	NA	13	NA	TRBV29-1	TGCAGCGTGGCAGGGTCGGCTAATGAAAAACTGTTTTTT	CSVAGSANEKLFF
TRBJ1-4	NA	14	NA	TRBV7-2	TGTGCCAGCAGCTTAGGGATCGAGGCTGGAAAACTGTTTTTT	CASSLGIEAGKLFF
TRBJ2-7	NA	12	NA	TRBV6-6	TGTGCCAGCAGTCCCGGGAGCTACGAGCAGTACTTC	CASSPGSYEQYF
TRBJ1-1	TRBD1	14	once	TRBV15	TGTGCCACCAGCAGAGGACAGGGGAACACTGAAGCTTTCTTT	CATSRGQGNTEAFF
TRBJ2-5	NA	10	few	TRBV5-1	TGCGCCAGCAAGGAGGAGACCCAGTACTTC	CASKEETQYF
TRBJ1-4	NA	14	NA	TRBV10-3	TGTGCCTCCGCTAAGACAGACGTTAATGAAAAACTGTTTTTT	CASAKTDVNEKLFF
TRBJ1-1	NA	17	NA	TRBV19	TGTGCCAGTAGTATGAGGACGGGAGCCGTTTTAAACACTGAAGCTTTCTTT	CASSMRTGAVLNTEAFF
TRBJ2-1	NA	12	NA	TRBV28	TGTGCCAGCAGTGCCCTCCCTGGCGAGCAGTTCTTC	CASSALPGEQFF
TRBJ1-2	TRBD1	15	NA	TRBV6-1	TGTGCCAGCAGTCCACTAACACAGGGGATTTATGGCTACACCTTC	CASSPLTQGIYGYTF
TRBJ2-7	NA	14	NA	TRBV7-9	TGTGCCAGCAGCTTAGAGCCAGGCATTTCCGAGCAGTACTTC	CASSLEPGISEQYF
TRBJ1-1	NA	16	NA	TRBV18	TGTGCCAGCTCACCACAACGAACAGGGACCAACACTGAAGCTTTCTTT	CASSPQRTGTNTEAFF
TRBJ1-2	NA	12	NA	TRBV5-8	TGTGCCAGCAGCTTGAATTCAGACACGTACACCTTC	CASSLNSDTYTF
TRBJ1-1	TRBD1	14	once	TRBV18	TGTGCCAGCTCACCGGGACAGGGACAGGGTGAAGCTTTCTTT	CASSPGQGQGEAFF
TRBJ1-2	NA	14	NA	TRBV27	TGTGCCAGCAGTTTTCAAAGGGGATTAGATGGCTACACCTTC	CASSFQRGLDGYTF
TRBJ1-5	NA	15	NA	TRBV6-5	TGTGCCAGCAGCAAGATGGCGGGGGCCGGGCAGCCCCAGCATTTT	CASSKMAGAGQPQHF